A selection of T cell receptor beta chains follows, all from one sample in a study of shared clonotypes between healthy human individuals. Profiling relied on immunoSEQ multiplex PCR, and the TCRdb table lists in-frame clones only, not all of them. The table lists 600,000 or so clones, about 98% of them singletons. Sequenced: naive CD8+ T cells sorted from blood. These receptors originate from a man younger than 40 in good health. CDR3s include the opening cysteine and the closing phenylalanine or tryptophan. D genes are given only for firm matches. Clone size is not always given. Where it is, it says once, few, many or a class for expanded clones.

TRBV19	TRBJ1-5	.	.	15	TGTGCCAGTAGTATAGATCTCGGTAGCAATCAGCCCCAGCATTTT	CASSIDLGSNQPQHF
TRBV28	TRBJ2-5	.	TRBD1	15	TGTGCCAGCAGTTTATTAGGAACAGGGGAAGAGACCCAGTACTTC	CASSLLGTGEETQYF
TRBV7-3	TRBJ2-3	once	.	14	TGTGCCAGCAGCTGGTTTTCTGCGGCAGATACGCAGTATTTT	CASSWFSAADTQYF
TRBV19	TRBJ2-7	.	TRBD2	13	TGTGCCAGTAGTTACTCGGGAGGCTACGAGCAGTACTTC	CASSYSGGYEQYF
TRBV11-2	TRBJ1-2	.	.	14	TGTGCCAGCAGCTTAGAGGGGGTAGGGTCGGGCTACACCTTC	CASSLEGVGSGYTF
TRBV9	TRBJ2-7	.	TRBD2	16	TGTGCCAGCAGCGTAAAGGGGACTAGCAAGATCTACGAGCAGTACTTC	CASSVKGTSKIYEQYF
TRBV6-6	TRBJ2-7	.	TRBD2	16	TGTGCCAGCAGTTACTCGCTGGGCGGGAGGCCCTACGAGCAGTACTTC	CASSYSLGGRPYEQYF
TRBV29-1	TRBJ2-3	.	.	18	TGCAGCGTTGACCTGACGATTACTAGGACCGCTAGCACAGATACGCAGTATTTT	CSVDLTITRTASTDTQYF
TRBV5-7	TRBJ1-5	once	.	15	TGTGCCAGCAGCTCGTGTTTGACGGGGAGGCAGCCCCAGCATTTT	CASSSCLTGRQPQHF
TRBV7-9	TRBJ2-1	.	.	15	TGTGCCAGCAGCTTAGCGCTTCAGGGGCTCAATGAGCAGTTCTTC	CASSLALQGLNEQFF
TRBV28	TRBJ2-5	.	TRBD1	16	TGTGCCAGCAGTTCTCGGGACAGGACCTCCCAAGAGACCCAGTACTTC	CASSSRDRTSQETQYF
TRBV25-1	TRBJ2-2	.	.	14	TGTGCCAGCAGTGTCCGGATGAACACCGGGGAGCTGTTTTTT	CASSVRMNTGELFF
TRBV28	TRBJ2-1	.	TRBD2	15	TGTGCCAGCAGTATACTAGCGGGAGAGAACAATGAGCAGTTCTTC	CASSILAGENNEQFF
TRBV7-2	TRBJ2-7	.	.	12	TGTGCCAGCAGCTTAGGCGTGGCCGAGCAGTACTTC	CASSLGVAEQYF
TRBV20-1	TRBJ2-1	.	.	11	TGCAGTGCTGGGGTTGCACATGAGCAGTTCTTC	CSAGVAHEQFF
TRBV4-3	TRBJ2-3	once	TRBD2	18	TGCGCCAGCAGCCAAGGCCCCGGGGGGGCAAGAGCCCTAGATACGCAGTATTTT	CASSQGPGGARALDTQYF
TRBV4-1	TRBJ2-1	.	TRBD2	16	TGCGCCAGCAGCCAAGATTTAACTAGCGGGTACAATGAGCAGTTCTTC	CASSQDLTSGYNEQFF
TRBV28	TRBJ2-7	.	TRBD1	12	TGTGCCAGCAGGAGGACAGGATACGAGCAGTACTTC	CASRRTGYEQYF
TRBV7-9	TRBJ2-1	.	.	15	TGTGCCAGCAGCGGGAGCGGAGATCCCTACAATGAGCAGTTCTTC	CASSGSGDPYNEQFF
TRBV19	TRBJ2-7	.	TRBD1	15	TGTGCCAGTAGTCCTCACTCGACAGGGTCCTACGAGCAGTACTTC	CASSPHSTGSYEQYF
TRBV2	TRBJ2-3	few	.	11	TGTGCCAGCACCCCTTTTCCGGGGCAGTATTTT	CASTPFPGQYF
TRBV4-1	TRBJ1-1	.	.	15	TGCGCCAGCAGCCGGATACGAGTTACAAACACTGAAGCTTTCTTT	CASSRIRVTNTEAFF
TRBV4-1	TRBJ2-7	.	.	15	TGCGCCAGCAGCCAAGGGGGGGATGGGACCTACGAGCAGTACTTC	CASSQGGDGTYEQYF
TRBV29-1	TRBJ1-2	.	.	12	TGCAGCGTTGAAGAGAACAGGGAGGGCTACACCTTC	CSVEENREGYTF
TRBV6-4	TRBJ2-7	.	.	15	TGTGCCAGCAGTGCCTTTTTGAGTAGCTCCTACGAGCAGTACTTC	CASSAFLSSSYEQYF
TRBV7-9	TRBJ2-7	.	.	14	TGTGCCAGCAGCCCAGGGAGGAGCTCCTACGAGCAGTACTTC	CASSPGRSSYEQYF
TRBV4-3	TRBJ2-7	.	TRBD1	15	TGCGCCAGCAGCCAAGATCCCGGACAGGGGTACGAGCAGTACTTC	CASSQDPGQGYEQYF
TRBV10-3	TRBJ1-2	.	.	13	TGTGCCATCAGTGGGGCAGGGGAGGATGGCTACACCTTC	CAISGAGEDGYTF
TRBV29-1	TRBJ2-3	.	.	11	TGCAGCTTGCTAAGGGAATATACGCAGTATTTT	CSLLREYTQYF
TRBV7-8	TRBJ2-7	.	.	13	TGTGCCAGCAGCCCCGCGGGGACCTACGAGCAGTACTTC	CASSPAGTYEQYF
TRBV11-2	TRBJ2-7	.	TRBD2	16	TGTGCCAGCAGCCCCGGGCCGGCTAGCGGGTCCCACGAGCAGTACTTC	CASSPGPASGSHEQYF
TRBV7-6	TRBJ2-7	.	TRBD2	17	TGTGCCAGCAGCTTAGATCCAGCGGGAGGGCTTGGCGACGAGCAGTACTTC	CASSLDPAGGLGDEQYF
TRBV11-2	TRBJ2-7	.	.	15	TGTGCCAGCAGCTTAGAAGTTAGCGGACCCTACGAGCAGTACTTC	CASSLEVSGPYEQYF
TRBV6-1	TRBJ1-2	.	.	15	TGTGCCAGCAGTGGGGAGACATCTCCTTCCTATGGCTACACCTTC	CASSGETSPSYGYTF
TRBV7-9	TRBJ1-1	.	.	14	TGTGCCAGCAGCCCGGCGTGGGGGGGCACTGAAGCTTTCTTT	CASSPAWGGTEAFF
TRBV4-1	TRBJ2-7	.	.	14	TGCGCCAGCAGCCAAAATCTAGAATACTACGAGCAGTACTTC	CASSQNLEYYEQYF
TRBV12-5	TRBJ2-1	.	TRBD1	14	TGTGCTAGTGGTTTAGGACAGGCCAACAATGAGCAGTTCTTC	CASGLGQANNEQFF
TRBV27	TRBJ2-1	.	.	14	TGTGCCAGCAGTTTAAGATGGCGGAGCGATGAGCAGTTCTTC	CASSLRWRSDEQFF
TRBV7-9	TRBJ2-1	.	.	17	TGTGCCAGCAGCTTAGAGGCTGGGACCAGCTCCTACAATGAGCAGTTCTTC	CASSLEAGTSSYNEQFF
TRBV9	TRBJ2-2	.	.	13	TGTGCCAGCAAAAAGGGGGGAACCGGGGAGCTGTTTTTT	CASKKGGTGELFF
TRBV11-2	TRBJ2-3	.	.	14	TGTGCCAGCAGCTTAGGGATGAGCACAGATACGCAGTATTTT	CASSLGMSTDTQYF
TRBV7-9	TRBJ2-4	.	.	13	TGTGCCAGCAGCTTAGACGGAAAAAACATTCAGTACTTC	CASSLDGKNIQYF
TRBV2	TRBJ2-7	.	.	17	TGTGCCAGCAGCGAAAGGTTTACAGGTAACCTTAACTACGAGCAGTACTTC	CASSERFTGNLNYEQYF
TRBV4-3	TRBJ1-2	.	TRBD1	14	TGCGCCAGCAGCCAAGAACAGGGGGCCTATGGCTACACCTTC	CASSQEQGAYGYTF
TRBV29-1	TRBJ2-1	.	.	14	TGCAGCGTTCCCCTAGCCCGGGACAACAATGAGCAGTTCTTC	CSVPLARDNNEQFF
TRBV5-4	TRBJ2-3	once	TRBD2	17	TGTGCCAGCAAGCTTTGGGAGGGAGAGGTACTCACAGATACGCAGTATTTT	CASKLWEGEVLTDTQYF
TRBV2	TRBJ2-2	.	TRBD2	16	TGTGCCAGCACCCGACTAGCGGGGATGAACACCGGGGAGCTGTTTTTT	CASTRLAGMNTGELFF